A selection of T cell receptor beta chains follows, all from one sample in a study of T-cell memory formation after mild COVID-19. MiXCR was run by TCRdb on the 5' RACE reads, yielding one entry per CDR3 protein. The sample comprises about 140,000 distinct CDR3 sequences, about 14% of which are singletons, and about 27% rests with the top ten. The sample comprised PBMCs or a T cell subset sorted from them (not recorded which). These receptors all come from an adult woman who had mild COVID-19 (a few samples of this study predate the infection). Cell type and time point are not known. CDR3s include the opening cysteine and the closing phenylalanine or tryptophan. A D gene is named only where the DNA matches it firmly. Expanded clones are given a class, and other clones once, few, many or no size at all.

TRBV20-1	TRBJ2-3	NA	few	TGCAGTGCCATTCCACTAGCCGGGACAGTACCGGCAGATACGCAGTATTTT	CSAIPLAGTVPADTQYF
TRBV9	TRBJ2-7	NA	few	TGTGCCAGCGGGGACTCGAGTACCTACGAGCAGTACTTC	CASGDSSTYEQYF
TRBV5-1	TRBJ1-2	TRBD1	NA	TGCGCCAGCAGCGAAAACCTGGCCGACAGGGGGCAAATCCCTCGCTATGGCTACACCTTC	CASSENLADRGQIPRYGYTF
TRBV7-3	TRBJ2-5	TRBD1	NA	TGTGCCAGCAGCGGGACAGAAGGGACCCAGTACTTC	CASSGTEGTQYF
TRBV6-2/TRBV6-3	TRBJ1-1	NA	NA	TGTGCCAGCAGAGACACTTGGGGAGCTTTCTTT	CASRDTWGAFF
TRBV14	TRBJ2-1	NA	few	TGTGCCAGCAGCCTGGGGGCTCTGGCCTACAATGAGCAGTTCTTC	CASSLGALAYNEQFF
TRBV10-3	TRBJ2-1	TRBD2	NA	TGTGCCATCAGTGAGGAGGGGAGGGGCTACAATGAGCAGTTCTTC	CAISEEGRGYNEQFF
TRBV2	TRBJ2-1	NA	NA	TGTGCCAGCAGTGACAGAGGGTGGGAGCAGTTCTTC	CASSDRGWEQFF
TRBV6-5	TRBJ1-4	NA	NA	TGTGCCAGCAGTTACTCGTTATGGGTAGCTAATGAAAAACTGTTTTTT	CASSYSLWVANEKLFF
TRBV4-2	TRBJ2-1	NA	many	NA	CASVATGTRRVF
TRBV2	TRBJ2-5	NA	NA	TGTGCCAGCGCCTATGGAACAGGCCTGGAAGAGACCCAGTACTTC	CASAYGTGLEETQYF
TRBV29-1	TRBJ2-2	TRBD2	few	TGCAGCGTTCAAAGGGAGGGGAGGGCCGGGGAGCTGTTTTTT	CSVQREGRAGELFF
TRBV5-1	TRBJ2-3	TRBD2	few	TGCGCCAGCGGGGGGACTAGCGGGGGTCTCTTCACAGATACGCAGTATTTT	CASGGTSGGLFTDTQYF
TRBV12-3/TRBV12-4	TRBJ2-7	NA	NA	TGTGCCAGCAGTTTTAACACGTACGAGCAGTACTTC	CASSFNTYEQYF
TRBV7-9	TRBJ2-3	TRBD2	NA	TGTGCCAGCAGCTTAGTACTAGCGGGTAGTGTCGCAGATACGCAGTATTTT	CASSLVLAGSVADTQYF
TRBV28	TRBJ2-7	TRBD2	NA	TGTGCCAGCAGTTTGGGGGGGACCACGTACTTC	CASSLGGTTYF
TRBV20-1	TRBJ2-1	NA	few	TGCAGTGCTAGAAGTTGGGGGGGCCCTACCTACAATGAGCAGTTCTTC	CSARSWGGPTYNEQFF
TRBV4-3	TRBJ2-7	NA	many	TGCGCCAGCAGCCAAGGGCAAGGGCAGGACGAGCAGTACTTC	CASSQGQGQDEQYF
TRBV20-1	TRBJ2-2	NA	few	TGCAGTGCAAACATGGTATCCCCGCGGGACACTGAAAACACCGGGGAGCTGTTTTTT	CSANMVSPRDTENTGELFF
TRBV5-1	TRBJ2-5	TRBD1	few	TGCGCCAGCAGAGTCTTGGACAGGGGAGAGACCCAGTACTTC	CASRVLDRGETQYF
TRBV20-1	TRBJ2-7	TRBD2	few	TGCAGTGCTCCCGGGACTAGCGGGAGGCGATGCTACGAGCAGTACTTC	CSAPGTSGRRCYEQYF
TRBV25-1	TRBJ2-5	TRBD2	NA	TGTGCCAGCAGTGAAGGGACTAGCGGTCTCCAAGAGACCCAGTACTTC	CASSEGTSGLQETQYF
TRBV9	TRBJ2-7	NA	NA	TGTGCCAGCAGCGTAGAACAGAACTACGAGCAGTACTTC	CASSVEQNYEQYF
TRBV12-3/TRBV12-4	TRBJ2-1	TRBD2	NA	TGTGCCAGCAGTTTCACTAGCGGGAGGGCCTTCTACAATGAGCAGTTCTTC	CASSFTSGRAFYNEQFF
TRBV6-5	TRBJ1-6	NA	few	TGTGCCAGCAGTCCTGGGGTTCGTTCACCCCTCCACTTT	CASSPGVRSPLHF
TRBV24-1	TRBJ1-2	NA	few	TGTGCCACCAGTGATTCCAGTGGATACCGAGCAAGTGGCTACACCTTC	CATSDSSGYRASGYTF
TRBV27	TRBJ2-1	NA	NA	TGTGCCAGCAGTTTACAGTCCGAGAGCGGACCCTACAATGAGCAGTTCTTC	CASSLQSESGPYNEQFF